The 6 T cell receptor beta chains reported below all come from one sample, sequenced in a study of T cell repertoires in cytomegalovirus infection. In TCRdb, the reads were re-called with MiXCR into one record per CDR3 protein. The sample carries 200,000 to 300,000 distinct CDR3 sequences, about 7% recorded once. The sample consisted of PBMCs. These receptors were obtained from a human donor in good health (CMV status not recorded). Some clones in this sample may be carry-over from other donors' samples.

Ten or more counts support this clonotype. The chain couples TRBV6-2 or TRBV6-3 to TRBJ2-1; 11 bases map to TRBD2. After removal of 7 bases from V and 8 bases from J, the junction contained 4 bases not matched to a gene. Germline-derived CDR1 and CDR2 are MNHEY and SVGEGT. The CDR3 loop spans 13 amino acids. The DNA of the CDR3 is TGTGCCAGCACTCGTAGCGGGGGGGATGAGCAGTTCTTC. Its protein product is CASTRSGGDEQFF.

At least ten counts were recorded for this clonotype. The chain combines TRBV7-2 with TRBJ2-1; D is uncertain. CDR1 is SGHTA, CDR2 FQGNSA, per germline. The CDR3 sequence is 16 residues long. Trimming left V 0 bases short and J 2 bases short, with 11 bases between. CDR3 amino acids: CASSLAGSGTYNEQFF. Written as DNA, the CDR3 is TGTGCCAGCAGCTTAGCGGGGTCAGGCACCTACAATGAGCAGTTCTTC.

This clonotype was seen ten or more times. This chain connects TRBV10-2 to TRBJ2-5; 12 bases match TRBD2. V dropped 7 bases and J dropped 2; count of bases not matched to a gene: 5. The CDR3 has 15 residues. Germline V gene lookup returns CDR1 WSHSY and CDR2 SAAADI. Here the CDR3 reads CASNTSGGYQETQYF. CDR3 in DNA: TGCGCCAGCAATACTAGCGGGGGGTATCAAGAGACCCAGTACTTC.

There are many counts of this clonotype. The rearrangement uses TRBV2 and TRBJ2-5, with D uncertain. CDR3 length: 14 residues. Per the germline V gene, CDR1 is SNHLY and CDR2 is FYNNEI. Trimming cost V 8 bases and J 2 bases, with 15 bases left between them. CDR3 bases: TGTGCCAGCTATCATCGACTGGGACAAGAGACCCAGTACTTC. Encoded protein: CASYHRLGQETQYF.

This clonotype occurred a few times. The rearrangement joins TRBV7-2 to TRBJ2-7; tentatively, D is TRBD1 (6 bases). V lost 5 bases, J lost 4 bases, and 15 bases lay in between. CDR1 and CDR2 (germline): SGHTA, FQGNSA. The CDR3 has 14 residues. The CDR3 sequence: CASSLAGERYEQYF. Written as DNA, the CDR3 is TGTGCCAGCAGCCTTGCAGGGGAGAGGTACGAGCAGTACTTC.

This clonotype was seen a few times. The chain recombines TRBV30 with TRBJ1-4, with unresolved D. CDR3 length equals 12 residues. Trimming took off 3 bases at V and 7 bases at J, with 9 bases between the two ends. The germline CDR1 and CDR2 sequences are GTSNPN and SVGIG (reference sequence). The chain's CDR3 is CAWSGGGEKLFF. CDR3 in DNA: TGTGCCTGGAGCGGCGGAGGTGAAAAACTGTTTTTT.